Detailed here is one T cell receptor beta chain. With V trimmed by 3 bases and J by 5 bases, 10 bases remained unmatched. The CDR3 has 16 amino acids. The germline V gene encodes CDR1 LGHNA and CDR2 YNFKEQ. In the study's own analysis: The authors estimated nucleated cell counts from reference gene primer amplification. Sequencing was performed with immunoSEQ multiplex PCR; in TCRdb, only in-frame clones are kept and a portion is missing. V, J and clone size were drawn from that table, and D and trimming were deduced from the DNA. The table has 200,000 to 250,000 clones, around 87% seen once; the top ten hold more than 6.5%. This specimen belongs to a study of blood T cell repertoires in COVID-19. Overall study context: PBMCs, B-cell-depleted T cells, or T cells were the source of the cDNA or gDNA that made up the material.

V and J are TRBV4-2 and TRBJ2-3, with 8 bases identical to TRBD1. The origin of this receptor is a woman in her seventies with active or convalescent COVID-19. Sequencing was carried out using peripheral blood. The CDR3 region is CASSHRQGSTGDTQYF. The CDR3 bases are TGTGCCAGCAGCCACAGACAGGGGTCCACAGGAGATACGCAGTATTTT.